The present TCR beta chain was sequenced within a study of blood T cells in healthy people across ages (dated by TCRdb to between 2015 and 2017). Study-wide context: Template switching captured roughly one uniquely barcoded TCR beta cDNA molecule per two T cells in model experiments. Four age groups were formed from the donors: young (average roughly 15 years), middle-aged (approximately 42), aged (around 62) and long-lived (roughly 88). To track age-related changes in TCR beta repertoire diversity, the study relied on deep sequencing normalized with unique cDNA molecular identifiers. Donors of different ages were randomly distributed across sequencing lanes to avoid experimental bias. Two additional independent replicas of 1 million unique cDNA reads from the same blood draw were analyzed for two donors (one aged 18 to 29 and one aged 80 or older). Overall results and qualifications from the work: Compared with the aged group, the long-lived group had more naive CD4+ T cells, fewer expanded clones and increased TCR diversity, suggesting age selection. Because profiling used bulk unsorted PBMCs, naive and antigen-experienced compartments could not be compared conclusively. As age increased, observed TCR beta diversity per million T cells dropped in a roughly linear way, and a significant reduction was already evident by age around 41. Observed TCR beta diversity correlated strongly with the percentage of naive T cells measured by flow cytometry. Estimates of total diversity based on one million sequenced T cells were regarded as lower bounds and as underestimates. Donor CMV infection status was unknown, potentially confounding age-related changes in expanded clonotypes.

Notes on this clonotype: The specificity of this receptor is unknown. No quality values exist for individual bases; no much larger clone is one base distant.

The receptor library was made with 5' RACE. Sequencing instrument: Illumina HiSeq 2500. A second PCR of roughly 7 to 11 cycles was performed with a sample-barcoded 5' primer and a J-beta primer mix. Each TCR beta cDNA molecule received a unique molecular identifier from a template-switch 5' adaptor carrying 12 random nucleotides. Each sample yielded at least 3 million CDR3-containing paired-end reads. First-strand cDNA was synthesized from all RNA with the Mint cDNA synthesis kit, primed by a TRBC-specific oligonucleotide. After uracil-DNA glycosylase treatment, a first 18-cycle PCR used universal primers M1SS and BC2_uni_R on all cDNA. Per the authors' processing: For normalization, 1 million high-quality reads were randomly selected from each sample, with every read carrying a distinct molecular identifier. Instead of being binned into consensus sequences, reads with shared molecular identifiers were discarded. MiTCR, run with a Q25 quality threshold and the strictest error-elimination algorithm, handled CDR3 identification, clonotype clustering and error correction. A nonparametric unseen species model with Euler transformation was used to estimate a lower bound on total TCR beta diversity. TCRdb reprocessing: public reads trimmed at Q25 with fastp, clones called with MiXCR, in-frame beta chains kept. A single entry per CDR3 protein holds the most common genes and DNA from its merged rows. TCRdb's processing, not the authors', yielded these V and J calls. The sample table contains around 1,500,000 distinct CDR3 sequences; only one count was recorded for approximately 42% of them. The ten largest clones add up to 6.5% to 10% of the sample.

Systemically healthy Caucasian individuals from Russia, approximately 39 in total and aged about 6 to 95 years, were included as donors. Each donor gave ten milliliters of peripheral blood, collected into EDTA-treated Vacutainer tubes. PBMCs were isolated by Ficoll-Paque density-gradient centrifugation, with at least 6.5 million obtained per sample. Total RNA was extracted from PBMCs with Trizol reagent, with at least 6 micrograms obtained per sample. The percentages of naive CD45RAhigh/CD27high T cells were determined by flow cytometry on a PBMC aliquot from every donor. V is shortened by 3 bases, J by 0 bases, and the region joining them spans 2 bases. The CDR3 measures 11 amino acids from cysteine to phenylalanine. CDR3 DNA is the only sequence kept; it has 33 bases, read in frame from the first base. CDR1 and CDR2 are read off the germline V gene (reference sequence) as DFQATT and SNEGSKA.

The sequenced sample consisted of blood. Rearrangement joined TRBV20-1 to TRBJ2-5, with an unclear D gene assignment. The TCR originated in a woman in her late teens or twenties in good health. The DNA sequence is TGCAGTGCTAGTCACCAAGAGACCCAGTACTTC. Its coded protein is CSASHQETQYF.